Below, 20 T cell receptor beta chains from the same sample are listed, as sequenced in a study of T cell responses to AZD1222 COVID-19 vaccine. Some clones are missing from TCRdb's copy, which holds only in-frame ones; the method was immunoSEQ multiplex PCR. The data contain about 82,000 clones, about 93% of them seen just once; the ten biggest clones take up 3.1%. This specimen consisted of peripheral blood, obtained 28 days after the second AZD1222 dose. The receptors were sampled from an adult who received the AZD1222 COVID-19 vaccine.

The genes are TRBV28 and TRBJ1-5; perhaps TRBD1 as D (6 bases). Germline CDR1 is MDHEN and CDR2 is SYDVKM. V lost 8 bases, J lost 6 bases, and 17 bases lay in between. The CDR3 runs 14 residues. CDR3 bases: TGTGCCAGCCACTCGGCAGGGGTAGGTCAGCCCCAGCATTTT. It is translated as CASHSAGVGQPQHF.

The genes are TRBV11-3 and TRBJ2-1; weak D call: TRBD1 (6 bases). There are 17 residues in the CDR3. The ends were cut back, 1 base at V and 6 bases at J, with 19 bases in the middle. Germline V lookup: CDR1 SGHNT, CDR2 YENEEA. CDR3 DNA: TGTGCCAGCAGCTTAGGGGCAGGGGACATATCCCGCAATGAGCAGTTCTTC. This gives the protein CASSLGAGDISRNEQFF.

V usage is TRBV20-1 and J usage is TRBJ2-1, with TRBD2 matching over 11 bases. The CDR3 is 19 amino acids. The V gene end was trimmed by 3 bases and the J gene end by 3 bases; junction bases not matched to a gene: 16. Looked up from germline, CDR1 is DFQATT and CDR2 is SNEGSKA (reference sequence). This chain's CDR3 is CSASLDPELAGGIYNEQFF. As DNA, the CDR3 is TGCAGTGCTAGTCTAGATCCTGAGCTAGCGGGGGGCATCTACAATGAGCAGTTCTTC.

This chain uses TRBV18 with TRBJ2-7; 8 bases map to TRBD1. The CDR3 is 15 residues long. Trimming took 3 bases from V and 4 from J; bases not matched to a gene: 8. From germline, CDR1 is KGHSH and CDR2 LQKENI. The CDR3 is CASSPTGQGAYEQYF. In DNA, the CDR3 is TGTGCCAGCTCACCGACGGGGCAGGGGGCTTACGAGCAGTACTTC.

The chain has TRBV5-1 and TRBJ2-5; TRBD2 aligns across 7 bases. Germline V gene sequence: CDR1 SGHRS, CDR2 YFSETQ. J was trimmed by 2 bases and V by 2 bases; bases with no gene match: 3. CDR3 length: 14 residues. This chain's CDR3 is CASSFGTTQETQYF. The CDR3 DNA sequence: TGCGCCAGCAGCTTCGGGACTACTCAAGAGACCCAGTACTTC. Based on the CDR3 plus reference TRBV5-1 and TRBJ2-5, the full variable domain is KAGVTQTPRYLIKTRGQQVTLSCSPISGHRSVSWYQQTPGQGLQFLFEYFSETQRNKGNFPGRFSGRQFSNSRSEMNVSTLELGDSALYLCASSFGTTQETQYFGPGTRLLVL.

The rearrangement links TRBV7-9 to TRBJ1-5, with a possible D match to TRBD1 (5 bases). The germline V and J ends were trimmed by 7 bases and 2 bases, with 18 bases remaining between them. The CDR3 is made up of 16 amino acids. The V gene's germline CDR1 is SEHNR and CDR2 FQNEAQ (reference sequence). CDR3 DNA sequence: TGTGCCAGCACCCCCGGGGGGGTGGTGGGCAATCAGCCCCAGCATTTT. It encodes CASTPGGVVGNQPQHF.

The chain combines TRBV27 with TRBJ1-5; TRBD1 agrees at 7 bases. This CDR3 is built from 14 residues. V dropped 8 bases and J dropped 5; count of bases not matched to a gene: 9. Per germline, CDR1 MNHEY and CDR2 SMNVEV (reference sequence). CDR3 bases: TGTGCCAGCCGCCGACAGGGACGTTATCAGCCCCAGCATTTT. It codes for CASRRQGRYQPQHF.

This chain connects TRBV9 to TRBJ1-6; D call uncertain. The CDR3 contains 12 residues. The germline CDR1 and CDR2 sequences are SGDLS and YYNGEE. The V end lost 3 bases, the J end lost 4 bases, and 2 bases lay between the germline ends. The CDR3 spells CASSGYNSPLHF. The CDR3 bases are TGTGCCAGCAGCGGGTATAATTCACCCCTCCACTTT. The full variable domain, with the rest looked up from reference TRBV9 and TRBJ1-6, is DSGVTQTPKHLITATGQRVTLRCSPRSGDLSVYWYQQSLDQGLQFLIQYYNGEERAKGNILERFSAQQFPDLHSELNLSSLELGDSALYFCASSGYNSPLHFGNGTRLTVT.

The chain links TRBV11-3 to TRBJ1-2, with D possibly TRBD1 on 6 matching bases. Germline CDR1 SGHNT, CDR2 YENEEA. The V end was cut by 5 bases, the J end by 8 bases, with 12 bases between. This CDR3 comprises 12 residues. DNA for the CDR3: TGTGCCAGCAGCCCAGGGGCAGGGGGCTACACCTTC. It translates to CASSPGAGGYTF.

This chain links TRBV27 with TRBJ2-1; D not certain. The V end lost 2 bases, the J end lost 8 bases, and 7 bases lay between the germline ends. Germline lookup yields CDR1 MNHEY and CDR2 SMNVEV (reference sequence). The CDR3 spans 12 residues. The DNA of the CDR3 is TGTGCCAGCAGTTTAAAGGGCGATGAGCAGTTCTTC. Translation gives CASSLKGDEQFF.

Concerning this clone: An end of the junction differs from the germline gene, which may be a read error. The chain carries TRBV6-5 and TRBJ1-1, with TRBD1 matching over 7 bases. The CDR3 is 14 residues long. Per the germline V gene, CDR1 is MNHEY and CDR2 is SVGAGI. The CDR3 is CASTGRGMNTEAFF. DNA for the CDR3: TGTGCGAGCACGGGCAGGGGGATGAACACTGAAGCTTTCTTT.

The chain is built from TRBV5-1 and TRBJ1-3; no definite D call. CDR1 is SGHRS and CDR2 is YFSETQ in the germline V gene. This CDR3 is 13 amino acids long. Trimming took 4 bases from V and 3 from J, leaving 8 bases between them. As DNA, the CDR3 is TGCGCCAGCAGCCCCCTGGGTGGAAACACCATATATTTT. Translation gives CASSPLGGNTIYF. The variable domain in full, completed from reference TRBV5-1 and TRBJ1-3, reads KAGVTQTPRYLIKTRGQQVTLSCSPISGHRSVSWYQQTPGQGLQFLFEYFSETQRNKGNFPGRFSGRQFSNSRSEMNVSTLELGDSALYLCASSPLGGNTIYFGEGSWLTVV.

The DNA of the CDR3 is TGTGCCAGTAGTATAGCGACAGGGGTCGGTGAAGCTTTCTTT. It codes for CASSIATGVGEAFF. This chain links TRBV19 with TRBJ1-1; 8 bases are shared with TRBD1. Germline V gene data show CDR1 as LNHDA and CDR2 as SQIVND (reference sequence). This CDR3 is 14 amino acids long. V trimming: 1 base; J trimming: 7 bases; junction bases outside the gene matches: 5.

The sample holds one count of this clone. This chain connects TRBV7-2 to TRBJ1-5; weak D call: TRBD1 (5 bases). CDR1 SGHTA and CDR2 FQGNSA come from the germline V gene. Trimming stripped 1 base from V and 7 bases from J, with 17 bases between. CDR3 length: 16 residues. CDR3 sequence reads: CASSLEAGGVGQPQHF. The CDR3 DNA reads as TGTGCCAGCAGCTTAGAGGCGGGGGGGGTAGGGCAGCCCCAGCATTTT.

The chain has TRBV11-3 and TRBJ1-5; D unresolved. The CDR3 sequence is 11 residues long. Trimming removed 1 base at V and 9 bases at J, with 4 bases between. CDR1 and CDR2 (germline): SGHNT, YENEEA. This CDR3 is CASSLAGPQHF. The CDR3, as DNA: TGTGCCAGCAGCTTAGCGGGGCCCCAGCATTTT.

The rearrangement joins TRBV3-1 (or the pseudogene TRBV3-2) to TRBJ2-3; 13 bases fit TRBD2. V shed 4 bases and J 4 bases; nucleotides not matched to a gene: 5. Germline-derived CDR1 and CDR2 are LGHDT and YNNKEL (reference sequence). The CDR3 is 16 residues long. CDR3 DNA: TGTGCCAGCAGCCTTAGACTAGCGGGGGGCGCAGATACGCAGTATTTT. Translated, it gives CASSLRLAGGADTQYF.

The chain combines TRBV3-1 (or the pseudogene TRBV3-2) with TRBJ2-2, with TRBD2 matching over 12 bases. The length of the CDR3 is 20 residues. Germline CDR1 LGHDT, CDR2 YNNKEL (reference sequence). With V trimmed by 0 bases and J by 4 bases, 12 bases remained unmatched. This chain's CDR3 is CASSQDYGLAGGPGTGELFF. The CDR3 bases are TGTGCCAGCAGCCAAGATTACGGGCTAGCGGGGGGGCCGGGCACCGGGGAGCTGTTTTTT.

The chain couples TRBV6-5 to TRBJ2-7, with D perhaps matching TRBD1 (6 bases). With 8 bases removed from V and 3 bases from J, the gap between germline ends came to 17 bases. Germline V gene lookup returns CDR1 MNHEY and CDR2 SVGAGI. CDR3 length: 14 amino acids. The CDR3: CASEKRGTNYEQYF. As DNA, the CDR3 is TGTGCCAGCGAAAAAAGGGGGACCAACTACGAGCAGTACTTC.

This chain links TRBV6-2 or TRBV6-3 with TRBJ1-1; TRBD1 matches at 7 bases. CDR1 is MNHEY, CDR2 SVGEGT, per germline. The CDR3 covers 19 residues. With 0 bases clipped from V and 0 bases from J, the junction kept 13 bases outside the gene matches. CDR3 residues: CASSYSAGQTFPMNTEAFF. Written as DNA, the CDR3 is TGTGCCAGCAGTTACTCGGCGGGACAGACTTTTCCAATGAACACTGAAGCTTTCTTT.

J is TRBJ1-2 and V is TRBV20-1, with 8 bases matching TRBD1. Germline trimming cut 3 bases from V and 5 bases from J; bases unmatched to any gene: 8. The CDR3 totals 14 residues. In germline, CDR1 is DFQATT, CDR2 SNEGSKA (reference sequence). For the CDR3, the DNA is TGCAGTGCTAGTAGACAGGGGCCCGCTTATGGCTACACCTTC. It is translated as CSASRQGPAYGYTF.